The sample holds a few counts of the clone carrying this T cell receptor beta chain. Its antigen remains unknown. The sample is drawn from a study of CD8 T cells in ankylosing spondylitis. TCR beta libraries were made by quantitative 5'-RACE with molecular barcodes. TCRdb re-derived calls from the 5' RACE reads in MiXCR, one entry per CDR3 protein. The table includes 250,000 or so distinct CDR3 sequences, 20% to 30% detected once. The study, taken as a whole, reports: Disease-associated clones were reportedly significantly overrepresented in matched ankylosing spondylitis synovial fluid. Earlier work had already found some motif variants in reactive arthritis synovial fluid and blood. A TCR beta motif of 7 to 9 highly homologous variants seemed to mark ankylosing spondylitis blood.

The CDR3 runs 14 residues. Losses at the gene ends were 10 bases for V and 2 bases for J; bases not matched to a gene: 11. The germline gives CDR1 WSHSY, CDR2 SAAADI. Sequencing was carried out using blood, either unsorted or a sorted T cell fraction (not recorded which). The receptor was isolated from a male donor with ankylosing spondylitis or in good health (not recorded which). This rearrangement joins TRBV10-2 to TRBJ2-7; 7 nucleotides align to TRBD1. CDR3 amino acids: CATREQGWTYEQYF. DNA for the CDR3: TGCGCCACCCGAGAACAGGGGTGGACCTACGAGCAGTACTTC.